Shown below are 11 T cell receptor beta chains from a single sample sequenced in a study of PD-1 blockade in classical Hodgkin lymphoma. Only in-frame clones appear in the TCRdb table, and some are missing; sequencing was by immunoSEQ multiplex PCR. The sample shows about 53,000 clones, 81% of them seen only once. The patients all showed relapse after autologous stem cell transplantation, while their brentuximab vedotin exposure varied. The specimen comprised peripheral blood mononuclear cells (PBMCs), sampled at baseline. The receptors derive from a human donor with classical Hodgkin lymphoma.

V is TRBV5-8 and J is TRBJ2-1; D is unresolved. Trimming removed 0 bases from V and 1 base from J, with 8 bases in between. The V gene's germline CDR1 is SGHTS and CDR2 YDEGEE. The CDR3 is made up of 15 amino acids. CDR3 loop: CASSLAGESYNEQFF. The CDR3 DNA sequence: TGTGCCAGCAGCTTGGCCGGCGAGTCCTACAATGAGCAGTTCTTC.

This chain uses TRBV29-1 with TRBJ1-1, with 7 bases aligning to TRBD1. Trimming took 7 bases from V and 3 from J; bases not matched to a gene: 14. The V gene's germline CDR1 is SQVTM and CDR2 ANQGSEA. The length of the CDR3 is 15 residues. CDR3 residues: CSAFTGTALYTEAFF. CDR3 bases: TGCAGCGCTTTTACAGGGACAGCTTTGTACACTGAAGCTTTCTTT.

The chain carries TRBV5-1 and TRBJ2-7, with D unclear. V was cut by 4 bases and J by 2 bases, with 16 bases left in between. CDR3 length: 15 residues. Germline CDR1 and CDR2: SGHRS and YFSETQ. In DNA, the CDR3 is TGCGCCAGCAGCCCTCTAACGGTCGGCACCTACGAGCAGTACTTC. Its translation is CASSPLTVGTYEQYF.

This chain connects TRBV5-4 to TRBJ1-5; TRBD1 agrees at 8 bases. V shed 2 bases, J shed 0 bases, and the junction held 7 bases outside the gene matches. The CDR3 spans 17 residues. Looked up from germline, CDR1 is SGHNT and CDR2 is YYREEE (reference sequence). The CDR3 is CASSLTGGAYSNQPQHF. The CDR3 nucleotides are TGTGCCAGCAGCTTAACAGGGGGTGCCTATAGCAATCAGCCCCAGCATTTT.

The genes are TRBV23-1 and TRBJ2-7, with no clear D. TRBV23-1 is labeled an ORF, and its function is uncertain. The germline V and J ends were trimmed by 1 base and 5 bases, with 18 bases remaining between them. The CDR3 is made up of 16 amino acids. The CDR3: CASSQLPRWASHEQYV. CDR3 sequence (DNA): TGCGCCAGCAGTCAATTACCCCGGTGGGCATCCCACGAGCAGTACGTC.

This clone was counted a few times. J is TRBJ1-1 and V is TRBV18; D is unresolved. From germline, CDR1 is KGHSH and CDR2 LQKENI. CDR3 length: 14 amino acids. The V gene lost 5 bases and the J gene lost 1 base, with 11 bases spanning the gap. Written as DNA, the CDR3 is TGTGCCAGCTCATACACAGATTCGAACACTGAAGCTTTCTTT. Translating gives CASSYTDSNTEAFF.

The chain recombines TRBV11-3 with TRBJ2-5; tentative D call: TRBD1 (6 bases). The CDR3 covers 14 residues. The germline CDR1 and CDR2 sequences are SGHNT and YENEEA. The germline V and J ends were trimmed by 6 bases and 2 bases, with 13 bases remaining between them. The CDR3 coding sequence is TGTGCCAGCAGTCTCCCACAGGGTCAAGAGACCCAGTACTTC. Translating it yields CASSLPQGQETQYF.

The chain uses TRBV5-6 and TRBJ1-1, with 9 bases identical to TRBD1. The CDR3 is made up of 14 amino acids. From germline, CDR1 is SGHDT and CDR2 YYEEEE. After removal of 4 bases from V and 5 bases from J, the junction contained 6 bases not matched to a gene. CDR3 nucleotides: TGTGCCAGCAGCGTGACAGGGGGGAGAACTGAAGCTTTCTTT. Its protein product is CASSVTGGRTEAFF.

This chain links TRBV2 with TRBJ1-5; D gene unclear. Trimming took off 5 bases at V and 3 bases at J, with 11 bases between the two ends. CDR1 SNHLY and CDR2 FYNNEI come from the germline V gene. The CDR3 is 14 amino acids. As DNA, the CDR3 is TGTGCCAGCAGTTACCGGGCCAACAATCAGCCCCAGCATTTT. This gives the protein CASSYRANNQPQHF. The full variable domain, rest sourced from reference TRBV2 and TRBJ1-5, is EPEVTQTPSHQVTQMGQEVILRCVPISNHLYFYWYRQILGQKVEFLVSFYNNEISEKSEIFDDQFSVERPDGSNFTLKIRSTKLEDSAMYFCASSYRANNQPQHFGDGTRLSIL.

The genes are TRBV2 and TRBJ1-5; D unresolved. Trimming cost V 5 bases and J 4 bases, with 6 bases left between them. The CDR3 spans 12 residues. Germline V gene data show CDR1 as SNHLY and CDR2 as FYNNEI. CDR3 nucleotide sequence: TGTGCCAGCAGTCACCCTAATCAGCCCCAGCATTTT. Translation: CASSHPNQPQHF.

The chain employs TRBV7-9 and TRBJ2-3; 11 bases line up with TRBD1. This CDR3 region has 15 residues. Losses at the gene ends were 5 bases for V and 4 bases for J; bases not matched to a gene: 5. The germline CDR1 and CDR2 sequences are SEHNR and FQNEAQ (reference sequence). CDR3 sequence reads: CASSLWTGGADTQYF. CDR3 DNA sequence: TGTGCCAGCAGCCTATGGACAGGGGGCGCAGATACGCAGTATTTT. Supplemented by reference TRBV7-9 and TRBJ2-3, the full variable domain reads DTGVSQNPRHKITKRGQNVTFRCDPISEHNRLYWYRQTLGQGPEFLTYFQNEAQLEKSRLLSDRFSAERPKGSFSTLEIQRTEQGDSAMYLCASSLWTGGADTQYFGPGTRLTVL.